A selection of T cell receptor beta chains follows, all from one sample in a study of OX40 agonist ivuxolimab in advanced cancers. Repertoires were generated with immunoSEQ multiplex PCR, while TCRdb's copy carries only in-frame clones and drops some. The sample includes tens of thousands of clones, around 89% of them seen just once. The specimen was CD4+ or CD8+ T cells sorted from blood, collected in a trial of the OX40 agonist ivuxolimab. The receptors here all came from an adult with an advanced solid tumor such as melanoma, head and neck, liver or kidney cancer. Both conserved end residues are part of each CDR3. Each record gives: clone size, V gene, D gene, J gene, CDR3 protein, CDR3 DNA. The D gene is left open where the match is weak. Size values are once, few and many counts, or a class for expanded clones, and some rows have none.

.	TRBV27	TRBD1	TRBJ1-4	CASSTGTANEKLFF	TGTGCCAGCAGTACCGGGACAGCGAATGAAAAACTGTTTTTT
once	TRBV29-1	TRBD1	TRBJ1-2	CSVAGQGYGYTF	TGCAGCGTTGCTGGACAGGGTTATGGCTACACCTTC
.	TRBV18	.	TRBJ2-1	CASSATPGAYNEQFF	TGTGCCAGCTCAGCTACACCCGGGGCCTACAATGAGCAGTTCTTC
large	TRBV2	TRBD2	TRBJ2-2	CASMTGLAGGDTGELFF	TGTGCCAGCATGACGGGACTAGCGGGAGGAGACACCGGGGAGCTGTTTTTT
once	TRBV30	TRBD2	TRBJ2-6	CAWGEGSGANVLTF	TGTGCCTGGGGGGAGGGTTCTGGGGCCAACGTCCTGACTTTC
.	TRBV7-3	.	TRBJ2-1	CASSLTPGEWNEQFF	TGTGCCAGCAGCTTAACCCCGGGAGAGTGGAATGAGCAGTTCTTC
once	TRBV5-6	TRBD2	TRBJ2-3	CASSPLAGGDDTQYF	TGTGCCAGCAGCCCACTAGCGGGAGGAGACGATACGCAGTATTTT
.	TRBV6-6	.	TRBJ2-1	CASSSPSEQFF	TGTGCCAGCAGTTCACCGTCCGAGCAGTTCTTC
.	TRBV10-2	.	TRBJ2-7	CASSEKGLFDEQYF	TGCGCCAGCAGTGAAAAGGGATTATTCGACGAGCAGTACTTC
once	TRBV11-3	TRBD2	TRBJ2-2	CASELAVTNTGELFF	TGTGCCAGCGAACTAGCGGTTACCAACACCGGGGAGCTGTTTTTT
.	TRBV28	.	TRBJ2-7	CASSLRGAGTSFFYEQYF	TGTGCCAGCAGTTTACGAGGGGCAGGGACGAGTTTCTTCTACGAGCAGTACTTC
.	TRBV4-2	.	TRBJ2-2	CASSQEDNTGELFF	TGTGCCAGCAGCCAAGAGGACAACACCGGGGAGCTGTTTTTT
.	TRBV6-5	.	TRBJ1-2	CASSYSASYGYTF	TGTGCCAGCAGTTACTCGGCCAGCTATGGCTACACCTTC
once	TRBV2	.	TRBJ2-7	CASNSPEQYF	TGTGCCAGCAATAGCCCCGAGCAGTACTTC
once	TRBV7-3	TRBD2	TRBJ2-1	CASSYIAGTNNEQFF	TGTGCCAGCAGCTACATAGCGGGAACAAACAATGAGCAGTTCTTC
once	TRBV5-1	TRBD2	TRBJ2-7	CASSSIGLAGGRGEQYF	TGCGCCAGCAGCTCCATAGGACTAGCGGGAGGGCGTGGTGAGCAGTACTTC
.	TRBV27	.	TRBJ1-1	CASSLRGVTEAFF	TGTGCCAGCAGTTTACGTGGAGTCACTGAAGCTTTCTTT
.	TRBV11-2	.	TRBJ2-7	CASSLARNEQYF	TGTGCCAGCAGCTTAGCCCGGAACGAGCAGTACTTC
.	TRBV30	.	TRBJ2-7	CAWSFGDLYEQYF	TGTGCCTGGAGTTTTGGGGACCTCTACGAGCAGTACTTC
.	TRBV4-1	.	TRBJ2-7	CASSKEASSIAYEQYF	TGCGCCAGCAGCAAAGAAGCGTCTAGCATCGCCTACGAGCAGTACTTC
.	TRBV5-6	.	TRBJ2-3	CASSQIQGTDTQYF	TGTGCCAGCAGCCAAATCCAGGGTACAGATACGCAGTATTTT
.	TRBV11-2	TRBD2	TRBJ2-1	CASSLVGGRFYNEQFF	TGTGCCAGCAGCTTAGTTGGCGGGAGATTCTACAATGAGCAGTTCTTC
.	TRBV27	TRBD2	TRBJ2-3	CAIGTSGSNTQYF	TGTGCCATCGGGACTAGCGGGAGTAATACGCAGTATTTT
.	TRBV11-2	TRBD2	TRBJ2-7	CASSSGGLAGTYEQYF	TGTGCCAGCAGCTCCGGGGGACTAGCGGGGACCTACGAGCAGTACTTC
once	TRBV11-3	TRBD1	TRBJ1-1	CASSPTGSSSEAFF	TGTGCCAGCAGCCCGACAGGGTCGAGCTCGGAAGCTTTCTTT
.	TRBV10-3	.	TRBJ2-3	CAIADEAQYF	TGTGCCATCGCCGATGAGGCGCAGTATTTT
once	TRBV11-3	.	TRBJ2-3	CASSSKHISPTLRTDTQYF	TGTGCCAGCAGCTCAAAACATATTTCTCCGACCTTGAGAACAGATACGCAGTATTTT
.	TRBV9	.	TRBJ1-1	CASSYTGMNTEAFF	TGTGCCAGCAGTTACACAGGCATGAACACTGAAGCTTTCTTT